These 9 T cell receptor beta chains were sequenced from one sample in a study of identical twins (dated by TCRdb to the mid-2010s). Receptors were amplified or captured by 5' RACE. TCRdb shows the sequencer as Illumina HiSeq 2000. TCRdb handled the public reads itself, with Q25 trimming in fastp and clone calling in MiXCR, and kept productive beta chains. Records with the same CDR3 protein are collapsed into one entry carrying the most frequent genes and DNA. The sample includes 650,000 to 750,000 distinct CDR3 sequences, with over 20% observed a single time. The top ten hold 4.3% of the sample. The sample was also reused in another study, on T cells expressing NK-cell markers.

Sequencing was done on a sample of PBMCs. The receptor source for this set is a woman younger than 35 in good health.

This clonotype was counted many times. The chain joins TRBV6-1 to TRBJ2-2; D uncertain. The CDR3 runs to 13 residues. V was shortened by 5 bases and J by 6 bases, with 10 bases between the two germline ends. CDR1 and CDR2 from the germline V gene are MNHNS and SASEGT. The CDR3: CASSPTTAGELFF. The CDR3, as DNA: TGTGCCAGCAGTCCTACTACGGCCGGGGAGCTGTTTTTT.

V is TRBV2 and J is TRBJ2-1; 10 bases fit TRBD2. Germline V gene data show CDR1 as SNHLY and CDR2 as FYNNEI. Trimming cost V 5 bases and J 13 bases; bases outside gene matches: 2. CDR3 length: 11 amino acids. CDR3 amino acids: CASSLAGGQFF. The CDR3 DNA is TGTGCCAGCAGTTTAGCGGGGGGACAGTTCTTC.

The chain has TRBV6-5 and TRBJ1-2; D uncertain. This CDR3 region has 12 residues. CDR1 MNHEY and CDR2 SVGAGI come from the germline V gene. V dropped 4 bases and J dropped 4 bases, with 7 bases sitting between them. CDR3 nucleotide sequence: TGTGCCAGCAGTTCTTTACTCTATGGCTACACCTTC. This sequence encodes CASSSLLYGYTF.

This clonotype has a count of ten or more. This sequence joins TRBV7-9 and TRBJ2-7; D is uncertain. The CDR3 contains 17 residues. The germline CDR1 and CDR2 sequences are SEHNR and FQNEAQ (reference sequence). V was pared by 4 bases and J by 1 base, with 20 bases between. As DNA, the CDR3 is TGTGCCAGCAGCTCAATATTCCTGAGTAGTCGGTCCTACGAGCAGTACTTC. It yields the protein CASSSIFLSSRSYEQYF.

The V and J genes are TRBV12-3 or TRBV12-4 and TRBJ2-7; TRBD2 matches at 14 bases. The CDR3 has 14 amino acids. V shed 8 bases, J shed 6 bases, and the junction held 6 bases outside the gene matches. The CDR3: CASQQGLAGGEQYF. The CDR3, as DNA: TGTGCCAGCCAACAAGGACTAGCGGGAGGCGAGCAGTACTTC.

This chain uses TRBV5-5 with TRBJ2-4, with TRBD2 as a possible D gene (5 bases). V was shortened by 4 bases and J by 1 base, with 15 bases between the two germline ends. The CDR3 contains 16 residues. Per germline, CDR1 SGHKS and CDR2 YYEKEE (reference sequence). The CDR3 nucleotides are TGTGCCAGCAGCCAATATAGCCCGGGGGCCAAAAACATTCAGTACTTC. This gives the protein CASSQYSPGAKNIQYF.

The CDR3 loop reads CASSPAGIGQPQHF. The CDR3, as DNA: TGTGCCAGCAGCCCTGCAGGGATCGGGCAGCCCCAGCATTTT. V gene TRBV6-1 combines with J gene TRBJ1-5, with D possibly matching TRBD1 (5 bases). CDR1 and CDR2 from the germline V gene are MNHNS and SASEGT. The CDR3 spans 14 residues. Trimming cost V 6 bases and J 7 bases, with 16 bases left between them.

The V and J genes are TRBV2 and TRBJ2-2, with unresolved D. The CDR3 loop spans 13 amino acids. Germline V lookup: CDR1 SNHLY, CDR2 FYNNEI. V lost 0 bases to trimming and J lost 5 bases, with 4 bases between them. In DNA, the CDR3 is TGTGCCAGCAGTGAAGCAGGGACCGGGGAGCTGTTTTTT. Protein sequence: CASSEAGTGELFF.

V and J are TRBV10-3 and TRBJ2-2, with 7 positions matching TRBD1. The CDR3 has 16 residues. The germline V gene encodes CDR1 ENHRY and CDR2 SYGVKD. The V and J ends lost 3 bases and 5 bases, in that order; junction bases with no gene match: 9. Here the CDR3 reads CAISDQGQLTTGELFF. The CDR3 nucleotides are TGTGCCATCAGTGACCAGGGACAGCTCACAACCGGGGAGCTGTTTTTT.